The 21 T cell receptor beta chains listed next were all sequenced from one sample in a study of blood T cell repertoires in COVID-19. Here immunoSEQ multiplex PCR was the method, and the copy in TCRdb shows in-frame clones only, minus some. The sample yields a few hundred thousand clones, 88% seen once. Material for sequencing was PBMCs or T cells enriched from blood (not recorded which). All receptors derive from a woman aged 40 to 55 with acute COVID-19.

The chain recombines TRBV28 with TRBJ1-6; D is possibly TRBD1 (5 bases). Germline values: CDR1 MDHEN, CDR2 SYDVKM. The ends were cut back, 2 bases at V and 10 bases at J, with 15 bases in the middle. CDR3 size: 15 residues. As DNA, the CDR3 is TGTGCCAGCAGTTTAGGCCTCAGGGTAGGATCACCCCTCCACTTT. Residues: CASSLGLRVGSPLHF.

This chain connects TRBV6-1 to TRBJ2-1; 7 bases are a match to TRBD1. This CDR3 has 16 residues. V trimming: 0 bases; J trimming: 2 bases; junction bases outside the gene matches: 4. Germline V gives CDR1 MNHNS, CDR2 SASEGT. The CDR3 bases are TGTGCCAGCAGTGAAGCGACAGGGCCCCCCTACAATGAGCAGTTCTTC. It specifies CASSEATGPPYNEQFF.

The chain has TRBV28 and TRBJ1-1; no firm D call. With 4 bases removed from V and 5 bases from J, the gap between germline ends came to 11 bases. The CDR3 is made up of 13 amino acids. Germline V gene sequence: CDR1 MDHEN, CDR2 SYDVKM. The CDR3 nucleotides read TGTGCCAGCAGTTCGACCCGGCGGACTGAAGCTTTCTTT. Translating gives CASSSTRRTEAFF.

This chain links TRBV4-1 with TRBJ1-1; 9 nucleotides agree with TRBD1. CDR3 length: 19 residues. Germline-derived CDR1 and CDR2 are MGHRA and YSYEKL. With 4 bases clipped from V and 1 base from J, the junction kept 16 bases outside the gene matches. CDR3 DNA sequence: TGCGCCAGCAGCCTGCTTACCTTCAGGACAGGGGAAAGGAACACTGAAGCTTTCTTT. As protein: CASSLLTFRTGERNTEAFF.

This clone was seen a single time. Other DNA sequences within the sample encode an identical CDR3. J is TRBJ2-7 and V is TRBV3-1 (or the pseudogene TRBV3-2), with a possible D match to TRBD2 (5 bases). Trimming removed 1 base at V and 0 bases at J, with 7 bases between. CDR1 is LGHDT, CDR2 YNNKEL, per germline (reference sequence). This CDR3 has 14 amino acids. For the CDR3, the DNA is TGTGCCAGCAGCCAAGTCCGGGGCTCCTACGAGCAGTACTTC. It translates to CASSQVRGSYEQYF.

CDR3 protein: CASSELGDSNQPQHF. CDR3 DNA sequence: TGTGCCAGCAGTGAACTGGGGGACTCCAATCAGCCCCAGCATTTT. The V and J genes are TRBV2 and TRBJ1-5; possibly TRBD1 for D (5 bases). The CDR3 loop spans 15 amino acids. V was trimmed by 2 bases and J by 3 bases, leaving 11 bases between them. Germline CDR1 is SNHLY and CDR2 is FYNNEI.

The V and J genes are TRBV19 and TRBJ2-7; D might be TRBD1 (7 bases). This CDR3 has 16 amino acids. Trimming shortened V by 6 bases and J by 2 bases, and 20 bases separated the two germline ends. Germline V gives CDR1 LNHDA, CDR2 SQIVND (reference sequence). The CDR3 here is CASSRGSRGETYEQYF. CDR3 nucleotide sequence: TGTGCCAGTAGCAGAGGATCCAGGGGGGAAACCTACGAGCAGTACTTC.

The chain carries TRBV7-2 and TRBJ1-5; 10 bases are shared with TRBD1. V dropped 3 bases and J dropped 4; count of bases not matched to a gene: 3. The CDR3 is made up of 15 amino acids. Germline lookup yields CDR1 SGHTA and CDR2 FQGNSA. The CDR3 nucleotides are TGTGCCAGCAGCTTGGACAGGGGGTTTAATCAGCCCCAGCATTTT. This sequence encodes CASSLDRGFNQPQHF.

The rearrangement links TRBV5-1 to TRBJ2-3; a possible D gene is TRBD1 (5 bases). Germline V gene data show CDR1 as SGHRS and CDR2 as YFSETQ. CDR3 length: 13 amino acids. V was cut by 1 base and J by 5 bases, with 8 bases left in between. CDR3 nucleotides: TGCGCCAGCAGCTTGCCAGGGCAAGATACGCAGTATTTT. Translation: CASSLPGQDTQYF.

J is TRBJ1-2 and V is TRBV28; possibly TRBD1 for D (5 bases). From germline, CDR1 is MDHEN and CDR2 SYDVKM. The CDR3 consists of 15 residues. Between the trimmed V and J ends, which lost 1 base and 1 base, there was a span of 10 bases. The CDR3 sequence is CASSLSSTVNYGYTF. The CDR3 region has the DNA TGTGCCAGCAGTTTATCCTCGACAGTTAACTATGGCTACACCTTC.

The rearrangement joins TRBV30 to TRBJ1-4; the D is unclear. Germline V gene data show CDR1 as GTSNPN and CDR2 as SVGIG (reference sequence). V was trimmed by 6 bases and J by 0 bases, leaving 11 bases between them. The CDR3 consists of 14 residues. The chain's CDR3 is CACGLTSTNEKLFF. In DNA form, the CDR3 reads TGTGCCTGCGGGTTAACTTCAACTAATGAAAAACTGTTTTTT. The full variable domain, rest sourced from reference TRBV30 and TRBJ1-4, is SQTIHQWPATLVQPVGSPLSLECTVEGTSNPNLYWYRQAAGRGLQLLFYSVGIGQISSEVPQNLSASRPQDRQFILSSKKLLLSDSGFYLCACGLTSTNEKLFFGSGTQLSVL.

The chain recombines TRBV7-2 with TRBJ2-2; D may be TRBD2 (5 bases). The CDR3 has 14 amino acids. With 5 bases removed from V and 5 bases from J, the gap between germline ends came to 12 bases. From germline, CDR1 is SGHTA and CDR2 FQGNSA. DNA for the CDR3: TGTGCCAGCAGCCACGTAACGGGGACCGGGGAGCTGTTTTTT. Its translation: CASSHVTGTGELFF.

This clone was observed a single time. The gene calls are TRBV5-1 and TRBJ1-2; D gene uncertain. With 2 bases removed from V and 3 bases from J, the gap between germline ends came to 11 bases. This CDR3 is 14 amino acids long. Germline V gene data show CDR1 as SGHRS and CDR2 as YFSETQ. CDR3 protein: CASSFTGFDYGYTF. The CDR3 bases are TGCGCCAGCAGCTTTACGGGGTTTGACTATGGCTACACCTTC.

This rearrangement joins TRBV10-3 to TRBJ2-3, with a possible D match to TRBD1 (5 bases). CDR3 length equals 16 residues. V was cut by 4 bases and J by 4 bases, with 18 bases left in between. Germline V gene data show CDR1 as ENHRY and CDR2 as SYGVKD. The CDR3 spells CAISGDSKTGADTQYF. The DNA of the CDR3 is TGTGCCATCAGTGGTGACAGTAAGACTGGGGCAGATACGCAGTATTTT.

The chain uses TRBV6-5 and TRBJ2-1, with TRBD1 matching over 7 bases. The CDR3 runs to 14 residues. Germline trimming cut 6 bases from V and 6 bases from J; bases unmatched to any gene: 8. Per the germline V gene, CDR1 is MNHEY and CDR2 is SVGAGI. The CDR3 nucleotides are TGTGCCAGCAGGACAGGGTGGGAGATCAATGAGCAGTTCTTC. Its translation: CASRTGWEINEQFF.

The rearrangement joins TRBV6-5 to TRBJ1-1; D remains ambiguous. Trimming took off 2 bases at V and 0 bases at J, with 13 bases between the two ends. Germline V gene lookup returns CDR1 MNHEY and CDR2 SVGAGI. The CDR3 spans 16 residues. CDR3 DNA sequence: TGTGCCAGCAGTTACGACGCTGCGGCTCTGAACACTGAAGCTTTCTTT. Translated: CASSYDAAALNTEAFF.

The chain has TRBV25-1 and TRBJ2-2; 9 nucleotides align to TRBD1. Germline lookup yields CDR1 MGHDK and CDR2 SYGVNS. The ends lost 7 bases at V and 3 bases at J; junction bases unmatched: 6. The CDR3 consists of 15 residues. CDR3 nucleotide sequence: TGTGCCAGCATTGGGACAGGGACGTACACCGGGGAGCTGTTTTTT. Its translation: CASIGTGTYTGELFF.

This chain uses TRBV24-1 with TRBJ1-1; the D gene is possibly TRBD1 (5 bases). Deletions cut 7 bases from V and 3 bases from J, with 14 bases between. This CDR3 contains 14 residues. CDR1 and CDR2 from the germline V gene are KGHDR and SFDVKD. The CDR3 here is CATSRGIGDTEAFF. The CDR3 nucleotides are TGTGCCACCAGCCGCGGGATAGGGGACACTGAAGCTTTCTTT.

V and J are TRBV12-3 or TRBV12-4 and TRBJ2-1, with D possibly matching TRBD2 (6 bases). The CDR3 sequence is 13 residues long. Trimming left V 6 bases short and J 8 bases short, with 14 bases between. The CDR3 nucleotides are TGTGCCAGCAGCCCTCCGACTAGAGATGAGCAGTTCTTC. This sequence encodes CASSPPTRDEQFF.

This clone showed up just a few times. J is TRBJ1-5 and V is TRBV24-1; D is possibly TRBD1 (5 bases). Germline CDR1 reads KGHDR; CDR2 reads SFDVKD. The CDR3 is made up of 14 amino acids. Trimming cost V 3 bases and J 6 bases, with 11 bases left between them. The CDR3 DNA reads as TGTGCCACCAGTGATGCCCAGGGAACTCAGCCCCAGCATTTT. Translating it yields CATSDAQGTQPQHF.

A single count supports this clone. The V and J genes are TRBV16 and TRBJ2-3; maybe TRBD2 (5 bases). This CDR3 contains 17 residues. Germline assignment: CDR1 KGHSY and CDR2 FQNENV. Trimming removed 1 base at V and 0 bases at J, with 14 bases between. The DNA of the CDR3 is TGTGCCAGCAGCCAATTCCGGAAATGGACTAGCACAGATACGCAGTATTTT. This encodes CASSQFRKWTSTDTQYF.